The 21 T cell receptor beta chains presented below share a single source sample, sequenced in a study of response to subunit inactivated influenza vaccine. MiXCR was run by TCRdb on the RT-PCR reads, yielding one entry per CDR3 protein. The sample carries 450,000 to 600,000 distinct CDR3 sequences, 16% recorded once. The input for sequencing was CD4+ T cells sorted from PBMCs, taken 23 to 25 months after vaccination. Source of these receptors: a man between 50 and 75 years old who received an inactivated influenza vaccine.

This clonotype turned up a few times. DNA of the CDR3: TGTGCCAGCAGCTTAGTTGGGGTCACTGAAGCTTTCTTT. Translated: CASSLVGVTEAFF. V usage is TRBV11-2 and J usage is TRBJ1-1; D call uncertain. Germline CDR1 reads SGHAT; CDR2 reads FQNNGV. Trimming cost V 1 base and J 4 bases, with 7 bases left between them. There are 13 residues in the CDR3.

This clonotype was observed a handful of times. V gene TRBV18 combines with J gene TRBJ1-3; a weak D match, TRBD1 (5 bases). Germline lookup yields CDR1 KGHSH and CDR2 LQKENI. This CDR3 has 16 residues. Trimming took 2 bases from V and 0 from J, leaving 11 bases between them. CDR3 protein: CASSPGQLRSGNTIYF. DNA for the CDR3: TGTGCCAGCTCACCAGGACAACTCCGCTCTGGAAACACCATATATTTT.

This sequence joins TRBV7-8 and TRBJ1-3; no definite D call. Germline V gene sequence: CDR1 SGHVS, CDR2 FQNEAQ. The CDR3 length is 14 residues. V shed 5 bases and J shed 2 bases, with 10 bases lying between them. The CDR3 sequence is CASSPQPTGNTIYF. As DNA, the CDR3 is TGTGCCAGCAGCCCACAGCCAACTGGAAACACCATATATTTT.

The gene calls are TRBV11-2 and TRBJ1-1, with D tentatively TRBD1 (5 bases). Trimming shortened V by 1 base and J by 7 bases, and 10 bases separated the two germline ends. There are 13 residues in the CDR3. Per germline, CDR1 SGHAT and CDR2 FQNNGV. This chain's CDR3 is CASSLGLGLEAFF. The DNA of the CDR3 is TGTGCCAGCAGCTTAGGCTTGGGGCTTGAAGCTTTCTTT.

The table lists this clonotype with a few counts. V and J are TRBV5-1 and TRBJ2-5; the match to TRBD2 covers 7 bases. The CDR3 has 15 residues. Germline V gives CDR1 SGHRS, CDR2 YFSETQ. Trimming removed 1 base from V and 4 bases from J; junction bases left unmatched: 7. The CDR3: CASSLSRGSGETQYF. CDR3 in DNA: TGCGCCAGCAGCTTGAGTCGCGGGAGCGGAGAGACCCAGTACTTC.

At least ten counts were recorded for this clonotype. The rearrangement uses TRBV6-2 or TRBV6-3 and TRBJ2-5, with D uncertain. Germline loops: CDR1 MNHEY, CDR2 SVGEGT. Trimming stripped 10 bases from V and 9 bases from J, with 18 bases between. The CDR3 sequence is 12 residues long. CDR3 sequence (DNA): TGTGCCACACAACGGACGGCCTATCCCCAGTACTTC. The encoded protein is CATQRTAYPQYF.

The chain's CDR3 is CASSLINYNEQFF. CDR3 bases: TGTGCCAGCAGCTTAATTAACTACAATGAGCAGTTCTTC. V usage is TRBV7-2 and J usage is TRBJ2-1; D unclear. The CDR3 consists of 13 residues. The V end lost 2 bases, the J end lost 3 bases, and 5 bases lay between the germline ends. Per the germline V gene, CDR1 is SGHTA and CDR2 is FQGNSA. The full variable domain, rest sourced from reference TRBV7-2 and TRBJ2-1, is GAGVSQSPSNKVTEKGKDVELRCDPISGHTALYWYRQSLGQGLEFLIYFQGNSAPDKSGLPSDRFSAERTGGSVSTLTIQRTQQEDSAVYLCASSLINYNEQFFGPGTRLTVL.

The chain is built from TRBV4-3 and TRBJ2-1; 15 bases fit TRBD2. Germline V gene lookup returns CDR1 LGHNA and CDR2 YSLEER. This CDR3 comprises 18 residues. V gave up 3 bases and J gave up 2 bases; unmatched junction bases: 5. The DNA for the CDR3 is TGCGCCAGCAGCCAGCGGACTAGCGGGGGGGCCGCCTACAATGAGCAGTTCTTC. Protein product: CASSQRTSGGAAYNEQFF.

This chain's CDR3 is CASSDRSNQETQYF. CDR3 nucleotides: TGTGCCAGCAGCGACAGGAGCAATCAAGAGACCCAGTACTTC. The chain has TRBV11-2 and TRBJ2-5; weak D call: TRBD1 (6 bases). The CDR3 consists of 14 residues. V was trimmed by 5 bases and J by 2 bases, leaving 12 bases between them. Germline V gene sequence: CDR1 SGHAT, CDR2 FQNNGV.

This clonotype was observed at least ten times. This chain uses TRBV24-1 with TRBJ2-1; D uncertain. CDR1 is KGHDR and CDR2 is SFDVKD in the germline V gene. This CDR3 has 16 amino acids. Trimming removed 4 bases from V and 0 bases from J, with 12 bases in between. CDR3 protein: CATSEGRLRSYNEQFF. The DNA for the CDR3 is TGTGCCACCAGTGAAGGCAGACTCCGCTCCTACAATGAGCAGTTCTTC.

The rearrangement links TRBV20-1 to TRBJ1-5; no firm D call. CDR3 length: 13 residues. CDR1 is DFQATT and CDR2 is SNEGSKA in the germline V gene (reference sequence). V was pared by 5 bases and J by 0 bases, with 8 bases between. The CDR3 DNA sequence: TGCAGTGCTCTGGACCTTAGCAATCAGCCCCAGCATTTT. Amino acids: CSALDLSNQPQHF.

This clonotype was seen repeatedly, ten times or more. The chain recombines TRBV4-3 with TRBJ2-3, with 11 bases fitting TRBD2. The junction had 14 bases not matched to a gene; V was cut back by 0 bases and J by 3 bases. The CDR3 totals 20 residues. Germline CDR1 and CDR2: LGHNA and YSLEER. The CDR3 spells CASSQDVVGLAGDGTDTQYF. DNA of the CDR3: TGCGCCAGCAGCCAAGACGTGGTCGGACTAGCGGGTGACGGGACAGATACGCAGTATTTT.

Ten or more counts support this clonotype. V usage is TRBV12-3 or TRBV12-4 and J usage is TRBJ2-3; a possible D gene is TRBD2 (5 bases). Between the trimmed V and J ends, which lost 7 bases and 4 bases, there was a span of 12 bases. The CDR3 totals 13 residues. The CDR3 sequence is CASTTLGADTQYF. As DNA, the CDR3 is TGTGCCAGCACCACGCTCGGGGCAGATACGCAGTATTTT.

This clonotype was detected only a few times. The chain employs TRBV6-2 or TRBV6-3 and TRBJ1-2; D uncertain. The CDR3 totals 13 residues. The ends were cut back, 6 bases at V and 0 bases at J, with 8 bases in the middle. Germline values: CDR1 MNHEY, CDR2 SVGEGT. The CDR3 DNA sequence: TGTGCCAGCAGGACCGGGACTAACTATGGCTACACCTTC. Its protein product is CASRTGTNYGYTF.

In this sample, this clonotype turned up a few times. The genes are TRBV20-1 and TRBJ2-3; D might be TRBD1 (6 bases). In germline, CDR1 is DFQATT, CDR2 SNEGSKA (reference sequence). With 3 bases removed from V and 2 bases from J, the gap between germline ends came to 21 bases. This CDR3 contains 17 residues. CDR3 nucleotide sequence: TGCAGTGCTAGCGTCATGGGGGCCGGCGCTAACACAGATACGCAGTATTTT. Protein sequence: CSASVMGAGANTDTQYF.

The chain combines TRBV3-1 with TRBJ1-5; 7 nucleotides agree with TRBD1. Germline CDR1 and CDR2: LGHDT and YNNKEL (reference sequence). V dropped 5 bases and J dropped 6; count of bases not matched to a gene: 4. The CDR3 consists of 13 residues. CDR3 loop: CASSGQGGQPQHF. Here the CDR3 DNA reads TGTGCCAGCAGCGGGCAGGGGGGTCAGCCCCAGCATTTT.

A few counts support this clonotype. DNA of the CDR3: TGTGCCAGCAGTTATTCCGTGTCAGTCGGGGCCAACGTCCTGACTTTC. It codes for CASSYSVSVGANVLTF. The genes are TRBV6-5 and TRBJ2-6; D uncertain. CDR3 size: 16 residues. Germline CDR1 reads MNHEY; CDR2 reads SVGAGI. Trimming took off 3 bases at V and 4 bases at J, with 13 bases between the two ends.

Many counts were recorded for this clonotype. One end of the junction fails to match germline, which may point to a read error. The chain uses TRBV5-1 and TRBJ1-2; D gene uncertain. The CDR3 consists of 13 residues. From germline, CDR1 is SGHRS and CDR2 YFSETQ. In nucleotides, the CDR3 is TGTGCCAGCAGTCTAGACGGGAACTATGGCTACACCTTC. Translated: CASSLDGNYGYTF.

This clonotype has ten or more counts. The genes are TRBV4-2 and TRBJ2-2; either TRBD1 or TRBD2 may supply D (6 bases each). The CDR3 covers 17 residues. Germline CDR1 reads LGHNA; CDR2 reads YNFKEQ. V was cut by 0 bases and J by 1 base, with 12 bases left in between. This CDR3 reads CASSQDIEGGNTGELFF. The CDR3 DNA reads TGTGCCAGCAGCCAAGATATCGAGGGGGGGAACACCGGGGAGCTGTTTTTT.

The CDR3 spells CSAAGGRLAAYNEQFF. The CDR3 nucleotides read TGCAGTGCTGCGGGGGGACGGCTAGCGGCCTACAATGAGCAGTTCTTC. The genes are TRBV20-1 and TRBJ2-1, with TRBD2 matching 8 bases. The CDR3 sequence is 16 residues long. With 5 bases clipped from V and 2 bases from J, the junction kept 11 bases outside the gene matches. Germline V gives CDR1 DFQATT, CDR2 SNEGSKA (reference sequence).

In this sample, this clonotype turned up a few times. The chain recombines TRBV20-1 with TRBJ2-3; D possibly matches TRBD1 or TRBD2 (5 bases each). CDR3 length: 14 amino acids. Germline V gives CDR1 DFQATT, CDR2 SNEGSKA (reference sequence). Trimming pared 6 bases from V and 6 bases from J, leaving 19 bases between. CDR3 amino acids: CSAQAGTARDTQYF. In DNA form, the CDR3 reads TGCAGTGCCCAAGCCGGGACCGCACGGGATACGCAGTATTTT.